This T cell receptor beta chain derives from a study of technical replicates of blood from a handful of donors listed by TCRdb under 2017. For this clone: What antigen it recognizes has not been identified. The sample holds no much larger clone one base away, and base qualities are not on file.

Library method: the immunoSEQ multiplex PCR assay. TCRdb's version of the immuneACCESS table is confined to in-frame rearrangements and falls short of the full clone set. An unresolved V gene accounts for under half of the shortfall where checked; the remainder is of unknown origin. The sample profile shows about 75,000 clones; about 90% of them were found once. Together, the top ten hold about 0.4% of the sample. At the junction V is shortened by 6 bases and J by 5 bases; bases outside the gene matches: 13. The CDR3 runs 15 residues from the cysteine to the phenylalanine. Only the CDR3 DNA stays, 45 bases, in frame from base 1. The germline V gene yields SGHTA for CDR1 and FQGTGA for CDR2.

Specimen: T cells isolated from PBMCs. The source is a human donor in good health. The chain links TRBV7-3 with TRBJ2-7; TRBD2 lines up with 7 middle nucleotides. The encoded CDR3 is CASRSWVAGTNEQYF. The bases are TGTGCCAGCAGGTCATGGGTTGCCGGGACTAACGAGCAGTACTTC. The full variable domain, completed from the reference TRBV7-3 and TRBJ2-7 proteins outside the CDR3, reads GAGVSQTPSNKVTEKGKYVELRCDPISGHTALYWYRQSLGQGPEFLIYFQGTGAADDSGLPNDRFFAVRPEGSVSTLKIQRTERGDSAVYLCASRSWVAGTNEQYFGPGTRLTVT.